The T cell receptor (beta chain) under discussion was sequenced for a study of blood T cells in healthy people across ages. The study's findings and limits: Both naive CD4+ cell counts and diversity were greater in long-lived donors than in aged donors.

The ends were cut back, 3 bases at V and 4 bases at J, with 16 bases in the middle. The CDR3 sequence is 15 residues long. Germline lookup yields CDR1 LGHDT and CDR2 YNNKEL (reference sequence). A second roughly 7 to 11 cycle PCR used barcoded and J-beta primers. TCRdb ran MiXCR on the 5' RACE reads and lists one entry per CDR3 protein. The data hold approximately 1.5 million distinct CDR3 sequences, with approximately 32% observed a single time. With regard to this clonotype: Its matching antigen is unknown.

This clonotype originated in a woman aged 25 to 39 in good health. The chain joins TRBV3-1 to TRBJ2-7; tentatively, D is TRBD1 (5 bases). Specimen: blood. The chain's CDR3 is CASSHRGHPDYEQYF. The CDR3 coding sequence is TGTGCCAGCAGCCACCGAGGACACCCAGATTACGAGCAGTACTTC.